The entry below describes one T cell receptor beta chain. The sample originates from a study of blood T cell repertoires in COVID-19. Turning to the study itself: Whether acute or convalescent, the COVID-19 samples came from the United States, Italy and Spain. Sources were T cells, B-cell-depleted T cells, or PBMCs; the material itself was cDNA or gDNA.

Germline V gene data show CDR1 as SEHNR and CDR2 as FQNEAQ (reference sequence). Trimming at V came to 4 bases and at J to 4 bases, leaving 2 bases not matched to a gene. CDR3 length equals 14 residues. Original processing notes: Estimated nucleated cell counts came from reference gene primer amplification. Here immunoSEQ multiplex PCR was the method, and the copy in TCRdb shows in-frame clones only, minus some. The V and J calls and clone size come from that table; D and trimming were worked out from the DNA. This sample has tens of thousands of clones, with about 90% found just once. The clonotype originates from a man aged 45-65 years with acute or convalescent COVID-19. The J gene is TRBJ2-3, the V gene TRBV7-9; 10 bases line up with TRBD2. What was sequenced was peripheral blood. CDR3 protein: CASSSSGGADTQYF. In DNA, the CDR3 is TGTGCCAGCAGCTCAAGCGGGGGGGCAGATACGCAGTATTTT.